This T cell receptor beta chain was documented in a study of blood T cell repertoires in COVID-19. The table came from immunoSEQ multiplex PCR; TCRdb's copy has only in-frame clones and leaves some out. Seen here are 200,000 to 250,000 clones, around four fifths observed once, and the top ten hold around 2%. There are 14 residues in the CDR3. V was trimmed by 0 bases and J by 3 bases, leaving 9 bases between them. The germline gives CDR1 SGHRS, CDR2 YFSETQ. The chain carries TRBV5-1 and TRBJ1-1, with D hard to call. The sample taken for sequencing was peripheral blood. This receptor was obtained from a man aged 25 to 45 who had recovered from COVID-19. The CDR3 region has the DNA TGCGCCAGCAGCTTGGCCTCGCGGGACACTGAAGCTTTCTTT. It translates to CASSLASRDTEAFF.